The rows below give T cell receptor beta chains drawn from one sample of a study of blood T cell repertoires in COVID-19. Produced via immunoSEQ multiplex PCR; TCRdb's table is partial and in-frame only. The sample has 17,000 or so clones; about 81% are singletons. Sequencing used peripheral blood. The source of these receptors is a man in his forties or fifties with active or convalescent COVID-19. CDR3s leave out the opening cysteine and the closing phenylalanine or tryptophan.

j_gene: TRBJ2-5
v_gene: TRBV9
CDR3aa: ASSGGQGQETQY

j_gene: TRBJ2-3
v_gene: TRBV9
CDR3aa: ASSVEGQPATDTQY

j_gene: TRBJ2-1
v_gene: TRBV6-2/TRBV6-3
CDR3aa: ASSYSRGKEQF

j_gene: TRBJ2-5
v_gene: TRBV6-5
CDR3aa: ASSYSGQGARETQY

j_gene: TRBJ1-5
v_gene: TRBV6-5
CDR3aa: ASSYSGPYSNQPQH

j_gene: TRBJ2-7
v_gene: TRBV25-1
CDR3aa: ASSSPGQGAVEQY

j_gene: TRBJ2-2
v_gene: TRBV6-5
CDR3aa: ASRVRVDTGELF

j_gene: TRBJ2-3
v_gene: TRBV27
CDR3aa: ASLGGQFYTDTQY

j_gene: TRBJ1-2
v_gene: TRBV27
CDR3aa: ASSSSVLVRGYT

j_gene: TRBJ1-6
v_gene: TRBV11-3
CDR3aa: ASSLNRDSPLH

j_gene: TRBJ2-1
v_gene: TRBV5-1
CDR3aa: ASSGAGAWNEQF

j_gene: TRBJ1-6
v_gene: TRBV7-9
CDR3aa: ASSFTGVGSPLH

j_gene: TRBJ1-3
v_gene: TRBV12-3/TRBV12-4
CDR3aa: ALDRLTGNTIY

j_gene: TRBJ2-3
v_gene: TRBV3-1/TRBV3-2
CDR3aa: ASSQSLTGGTQY

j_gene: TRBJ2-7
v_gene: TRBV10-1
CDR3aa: ASSGDREVGEQY